Presented here are 2 T cell receptor beta chains from one specimen sequenced in a study of shared clonotypes between healthy human individuals. Sequenced by immunoSEQ multiplex PCR; TCRdb stores in-frame clones only, minus some. This sample carries 2 million to 2.5 million clones, around 95% of them seen once, and the ten largest clones take around 0.13%. Source material: naive CD4+ T cells sorted from blood. Described subset: CD45RA+ positively selected. Receptors originate from a man aged 18 to 30 in good health.

V usage is TRBV7-9 and J usage is TRBJ2-2, with D hard to call. The CDR3 is made up of 14 amino acids. CDR1 is SEHNR and CDR2 is FQNEAQ in the germline V gene (reference sequence). Trimming removed 5 bases from V and 4 bases from J, with 11 bases in between. CDR3 DNA: TGTGCCAGCAGCAATCGCCAGGCCACCGGGGAGCTGTTTTTT. Amino acids: CASSNRQATGELFF.

The chain combines TRBV4-2 with TRBJ2-1; 9 nucleotides match TRBD2. Trimming cost V 1 base and J 8 bases; bases outside gene matches: 6. From germline, CDR1 is LGHNA and CDR2 YNFKEQ. CDR3 size: 15 residues. For the CDR3, the DNA is TGTGCCAGCAGCCAAGGGACTAGCGCCCCGGATGAGCAGTTCTTC. Translation: CASSQGTSAPDEQFF.